What follows are 25 T cell receptor beta chains derived from one specimen sequenced in a study of cytomegalovirus exposure and HLA in healthy donors (dated 2017 in TCRdb). The method behind the library was the immunoSEQ multiplex PCR assay. A mixture of 60 forward primers for TCR Vbeta segments and 13 reverse primers for TCR Jbeta segments was used in the multiplex PCR. The source is immuneACCESS, and TCRdb retained only in-frame sequences with V and J called. Part of the clones is not carried over; for the studies checked, unresolved V genes explain less than half of this, and the remainder is unexplained. This sample has over 85,000 clones in its table, and 69% of those were observed once. About 1.2% of the sample rests with the top ten. Sequenced sample: PBMCs. All receptors come from a female donor in good health and CMV-seronegative.

The CDR3 coding sequence is TGTGCCAGCAGTTTGGACAGGGATAGAGAAAAACTGTTTTTT. Translating it yields CASSLDRDREKLFF. The chain joins TRBV28 to TRBJ1-4; 8 bases fit TRBD1. The junction had 5 bases not matched to a gene; V was cut back by 3 bases and J by 8 bases. This CDR3 is 14 amino acids long. The germline V gene has CDR1 MDHEN and CDR2 SYDVKM.

This clone was recorded once. V usage is TRBV11-2 and J usage is TRBJ1-6; 7 positions agree with TRBD1. V was pared by 7 bases and J by 10 bases, with 16 bases of the junction left unmatched. Germline V gives CDR1 SGHAT, CDR2 FQNNGV. This CDR3 region has 16 residues. DNA for the CDR3: TGTGCCAGCAACCCTCTCAACAGGGGACGGAACTCACCCCTCCACTTT. It translates to CASNPLNRGRNSPLHF.

This clone has only a few counts. The CDR3 nucleotides read TGTGCCATCAGTGATGGAACAGGGGCTCTGGGAGCTTTCTTT. The encoded protein is CAISDGTGALGAFF. The V gene is TRBV10-3, the J gene TRBJ1-1; 7 nucleotides align to TRBD1. J gave up 10 bases and V 3 bases, and 11 bases lay outside the gene matches. Germline loops: CDR1 ENHRY, CDR2 SYGVKD. The CDR3 extends over 14 amino acids.

The chain recombines TRBV7-8 with TRBJ2-2; TRBD1 matches at 10 bases. Germline V gene sequence: CDR1 SGHVS, CDR2 FQNEAQ. The CDR3 runs 18 residues. The trim removed 5 bases at V and 4 bases at J, leaving 13 bases unmatched. The CDR3 loop reads CASSPTYPGQGFTGELFF. The CDR3 DNA reads as TGTGCCAGCAGCCCAACGTACCCGGGACAGGGGTTCACCGGGGAGCTGTTTTTT.

This CDR3 is CAWSPSSGGLETQYF. CDR3 nucleotide sequence: TGTGCCTGGAGCCCATCAAGCGGGGGCCTAGAGACCCAGTACTTC. The rearrangement uses TRBV30 and TRBJ2-5; 8 bases align to TRBD2. V was pared by 3 bases and J by 4 bases, with 10 bases of the junction left unmatched. Germline-derived CDR1 and CDR2 are GTSNPN and SVGIG (reference sequence). The CDR3 extends over 15 amino acids.

This clone was picked up a small number of times. V is TRBV6-6 and J is TRBJ1-3; D is uncertain. Trimming removed 7 bases at V and 0 bases at J, with 7 bases between. CDR1 and CDR2 (germline): MNHNY, SVGAGI (reference sequence). The CDR3 runs to 13 residues. The CDR3 bases are TGTGCCAGCATCGAGCACTCTGGAAACACCATATATTTT. Translation: CASIEHSGNTIYF.

The gene calls are TRBV2 and TRBJ2-7, with TRBD2 matching over 13 bases. V lost 4 bases, J lost 2 bases, and 8 bases stayed unmatched. The CDR3 totals 17 residues. Germline V gene data show CDR1 as SNHLY and CDR2 as FYNNEI. CDR3 sequence: CASSVTSGRAVTYEQYF. The CDR3 DNA is TGTGCCAGCAGTGTAACTAGCGGGAGGGCCGTTACCTACGAGCAGTACTTC.

The chain uses TRBV30 and TRBJ1-2; D might be TRBD1 (5 bases). This CDR3 is 14 amino acids long. CDR1 is GTSNPN, CDR2 SVGIG, per germline (reference sequence). V was cut by 3 bases and J by 4 bases, with 15 bases left in between. CDR3 nucleotides: TGTGCCTGGAGCCTAAGGGGTCTCCCCTATGGCTACACCTTC. Residues: CAWSLRGLPYGYTF.

V usage is TRBV5-6 and J usage is TRBJ2-7, with a weak D call TRBD1 (6 bases). Germline V lookup: CDR1 SGHDT, CDR2 YYEEEE. The V end lost 3 bases, the J end lost 6 bases, and 7 bases lay between the germline ends. This CDR3 is built from 11 residues. Here the CDR3 DNA reads TGTGCCAGCAGCTACAGGGCCGAGCAGTACTTC. This encodes CASSYRAEQYF.

The chain couples TRBV2 to TRBJ2-5; D is possibly TRBD1 (6 bases). V shed 5 bases and J shed 1 base, with 11 bases lying between them. From germline, CDR1 is SNHLY and CDR2 FYNNEI. This CDR3 contains 14 residues. The CDR3 DNA follows: TGTGCCAGCAGTACCAGACAGGCCCAAGAGACCCAGTACTTC. As protein: CASSTRQAQETQYF.

This chain joins TRBV4-1 and TRBJ1-4; no definite D call. Germline V gene data show CDR1 as MGHRA and CDR2 as YSYEKL. V lost 5 bases and J lost 8, with 3 bases in between. This CDR3 has 10 residues. CDR3 in amino acids: CASSAEKLFF. CDR3 nucleotides: TGCGCCAGCAGCGCGGAAAAACTGTTTTTT.

This clone occurred once. This chain uses TRBV5-4 with TRBJ2-7; the match to TRBD2 covers 8 bases. The CDR3 length is 16 residues. Germline CDR1 and CDR2: SGHNT and YYREEE (reference sequence). The V gene end was trimmed by 5 bases and the J gene end by 1 base; junction bases not matched to a gene: 11. The chain's CDR3 is CASRLSTGGSSYEQYF. The CDR3 bases are TGTGCCAGCAGGCTCAGCACGGGGGGGTCTTCCTACGAGCAGTACTTC.

The genes are TRBV19 and TRBJ1-2, with D perhaps matching TRBD1 (6 bases). The ends were cut back, 6 bases at V and 2 bases at J, with 10 bases in the middle. The CDR3 totals 13 residues. Germline V gene data show CDR1 as LNHDA and CDR2 as SQIVND (reference sequence). The CDR3 DNA is TGTGCCAGTAGCATAACAGGGAACTATGGCTACACCTTC. It codes for CASSITGNYGYTF.

This clone was observed a single time. Here the CDR3 reads CASGIVPGEKLFF. The CDR3 DNA is TGTGCCAGCGGAATAGTCCCAGGCGAAAAACTGTTTTTT. This chain links TRBV28 with TRBJ1-4; D is unclear. V lost 8 bases and J lost 8, with 15 bases in between. Germline CDR1 reads MDHEN; CDR2 reads SYDVKM. The length of the CDR3 is 13 residues.

This clone was seen more than once but under ten times. The gene calls are TRBV5-4 and TRBJ2-2, with 12 nucleotides matching TRBD2. There are 16 residues in the CDR3. Per germline, CDR1 SGHNT and CDR2 YYREEE (reference sequence). The trim removed 4 bases at V and 4 bases at J, leaving 5 bases unmatched. Here the CDR3 DNA reads TGTGCCAGCAGCCAGACTAGCGGGAGTCGCACCGGGGAGCTGTTTTTT. It translates to CASSQTSGSRTGELFF. Looking up the rest from reference TRBV5-4 and TRBJ2-2 gives the full variable domain: ETGVTQSPTHLIKTRGQQVTLRCSSQSGHNTVSWYQQALGQGPQFIFQYYREEENGRGNFPPRFSGLQFPNYSSELNVNALELDDSALYLCASSQTSGSRTGELFFGEGSRLTVL.

The chain has TRBV5-1 and TRBJ2-7, with 7 nucleotides matching TRBD1. The CDR3 has 15 amino acids. After removal of 5 bases from V and 2 bases from J, the junction contained 10 bases not matched to a gene. Germline V gives CDR1 SGHRS, CDR2 YFSETQ. DNA of the CDR3: TGCGCCAGCAGATTCTGGGACAGCTTCACCTACGAGCAGTACTTC. Translating gives CASRFWDSFTYEQYF. The complete variable domain, with remaining parts taken from reference TRBV5-1 and TRBJ2-7, reads KAGVTQTPRYLIKTRGQQVTLSCSPISGHRSVSWYQQTPGQGLQFLFEYFSETQRNKGNFPGRFSGRQFSNSRSEMNVSTLELGDSALYLCASRFWDSFTYEQYFGPGTRLTVT.

The chain is built from TRBV30 and TRBJ2-1; 7 bases are shared with TRBD2. The V gene end was trimmed by 0 bases and the J gene end by 8 bases; junction bases not matched to a gene: 4. Germline lookup yields CDR1 GTSNPN and CDR2 SVGIG (reference sequence). This CDR3 comprises 13 residues. DNA of the CDR3: TGTGCCTGGAGTGTGCGGGAGTGGCATGAGCAGTTCTTC. Protein sequence: CAWSVREWHEQFF.

This rearrangement joins TRBV18 to TRBJ1-2; TRBD1 matches at 7 bases. The V gene end was trimmed by 1 base and the J gene end by 6 bases; junction bases not matched to a gene: 8. The germline V gene encodes CDR1 KGHSH and CDR2 LQKENI. The length of the CDR3 is 15 residues. In nucleotides, the CDR3 is TGTGCCAGCTCACCACAGGACAGGCTCCCCGATGGCTACACCTTC. Its protein is CASSPQDRLPDGYTF.

In DNA, the CDR3 is TGCGCCAGCAGCTTGGACAGGGCAGTACAGCCCCAGCATTTT. This codes for CASSLDRAVQPQHF. V and J are TRBV4-3 and TRBJ1-5; TRBD1 aligns across 8 bases. V shed 5 bases, J shed 7 bases, and the junction held 7 bases outside the gene matches. This CDR3 contains 14 residues. Germline loops: CDR1 LGHNA, CDR2 YSLEER.

The gene calls are TRBV4-1 and TRBJ2-3; D ambiguous. The CDR3 is made up of 16 amino acids. Between the trimmed V and J ends, which lost 1 base and 3 bases, there was a span of 14 bases. The germline gives CDR1 MGHRA, CDR2 YSYEKL. CDR3 protein: CASSQANPLGTDTQYF. For the CDR3, the DNA is TGCGCCAGCAGCCAAGCGAACCCCCTAGGAACAGATACGCAGTATTTT.

This clone was counted at least ten times. The V gene is TRBV7-2, the J gene TRBJ2-1; TRBD2 is a possible D gene (6 bases). Looked up from germline, CDR1 is SGHTA and CDR2 is FQGNSA. The germline V and J ends were trimmed by 5 bases and 5 bases, with 16 bases remaining between them. The CDR3 runs to 15 residues. For the CDR3, the DNA is TGTGCCAGCAGCCAAAGGTCGGGAGTTGACAATGAGCAGTTCTTC. The encoded protein is CASSQRSGVDNEQFF.

The V and J genes are TRBV6-1 and TRBJ1-2; D gene unclear. Germline CDR1 and CDR2: MNHNS and SASEGT. The length of the CDR3 is 12 residues. Trimming shortened V by 6 bases and J by 2 bases, and 7 bases separated the two germline ends. This CDR3 reads CASSDNNYGYTF. The CDR3 DNA reads TGTGCCAGCAGCGACAACAACTATGGCTACACCTTC.

The chain uses TRBV23-1 and TRBJ2-7; D remains unclear. TRBV23-1 is reported as an ORF; its role is uncertain. The ends were cut back, 3 bases at V and 3 bases at J, with 6 bases in the middle. The CDR3 runs to 12 residues. As DNA, the CDR3 is TGCGCCAGCAGTCAGGAGAGCTACGAGCAGTACTTC. Translation gives CASSQESYEQYF.

This rearrangement joins TRBV9 to TRBJ2-7; D is undetermined. V was clipped by 0 bases and J by 6 bases, with 4 bases between them. This CDR3 has 11 amino acids. The germline V gene encodes CDR1 SGDLS and CDR2 YYNGEE. The CDR3 spells CASSVAGEQYF. The DNA of the CDR3 is TGTGCCAGCAGCGTAGCGGGCGAGCAGTACTTC.

V and J are TRBV7-9 and TRBJ2-6; 7 bases are shared with TRBD2. Per germline, CDR1 SEHNR and CDR2 FQNEAQ (reference sequence). The CDR3 sequence is 15 residues long. V lost 6 bases to trimming and J lost 3 bases; unmatched junction nucleotides: 5. The CDR3 DNA reads TGTGCCAGCAGTCAAACGGGGGGTGGGGCCAACGTCCTGACTTTC. This encodes CASSQTGGGANVLTF.